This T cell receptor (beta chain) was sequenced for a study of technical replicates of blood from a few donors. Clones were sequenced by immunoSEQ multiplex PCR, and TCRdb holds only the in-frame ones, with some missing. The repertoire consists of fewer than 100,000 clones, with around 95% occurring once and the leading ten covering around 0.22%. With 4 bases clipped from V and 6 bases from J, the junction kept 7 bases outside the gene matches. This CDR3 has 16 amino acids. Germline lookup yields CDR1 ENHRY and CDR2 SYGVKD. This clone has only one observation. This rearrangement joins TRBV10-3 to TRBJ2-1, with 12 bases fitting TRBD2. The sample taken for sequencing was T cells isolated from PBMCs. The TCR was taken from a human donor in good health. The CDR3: CAISGTSGTGANEQFF. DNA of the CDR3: TGTGCCATCAGTGGGACTAGCGGGACGGGCGCCAATGAGCAGTTCTTC.